These T cell receptor beta chains were read from a single sample in a study of blood T cells in healthy people across ages. TCRdb passed the 5' RACE reads through MiXCR, listing each CDR3 protein once. In the table there are fewer than 1,200,000 distinct CDR3 sequences, approximately 26% of which are singletons. Another study also made use of these data, one on T cells of mothers and their children.

Sequencing was done on a sample of blood. Receptors originate from a girl aged 2-10 years in good health. The CDR3 runs from the conserved cysteine through the conserved F or W. Each record gives: clone size, V gene, D gene, J gene, CDR3 DNA, CDR3 protein. The D gene is left open where the match is weak. Clone size is not always given. Where it is, it says once, few, many or a class for expanded clones.

.,TRBV6-1,TRBD1,TRBJ1-2,TGTGCCAGCAGGGACAGGGATATGAACTATGGCTACACCTTC,CASRDRDMNYGYTF
.,TRBV4-3,TRBD1,TRBJ2-7,TGCGCCAGCAGCCAAGTTTACGGGACAGGGGGGAACGAGCAGTACTTC,CASSQVYGTGGNEQYF
few,TRBV12-3/TRBV12-4,TRBD2,TRBJ2-1,TGTGCCAGCAGTTTGCAAGGGAGCGGGATCGAGCAGTTCTTC,CASSLQGSGIEQFF
.,TRBV28,.,TRBJ2-5,TGTGCCAGCAGTTCAACAGTCAGGTACTGGGGGGAGACCCAGTACTTC,CASSSTVRYWGETQYF
.,TRBV3-1,.,TRBJ2-7,TGTGCCAGCAGCCAAGAAACGAGAGAGCAGTACTTC,CASSQETREQYF
.,TRBV7-8,.,TRBJ1-4,TGTGCCAGCAGCTTAGATTTCACAGGGCCGATCCATGGGAATGAAAAACTGTTTTTT,CASSLDFTGPIHGNEKLFF
.,TRBV29-1,TRBD1,TRBJ1-1,TGCAGCGTTCTCGGGACAGGGGCGCTGAACACTGAAGCTTTCTTT,CSVLGTGALNTEAFF
.,TRBV5-6,TRBD2,TRBJ2-2,TGTGCCAGCACTCTCGGGACTAGTGAAGGGGAGCTGTTTTTT,CASTLGTSEGELFF
.,TRBV3-1,.,TRBJ1-1,TGTGCCAGCAGCCAAAAGGGGGGCGGCCGCGATATGAACACTGAAGCTTTCTTT,CASSQKGGGRDMNTEAFF
.,TRBV3-1,TRBD1,TRBJ1-1,TGTGCCAGCCGAACACAGGGGAGTGCTGAAGCTTTCTTT,CASRTQGSAEAFF
.,TRBV7-2,.,TRBJ2-1,TGTGCCAGCAGCTCTGGAGGGGACAGTCTTGTAGTAACGAGACAGTTCTTC,CASSSGGDSLVVTRQFF
.,TRBV6-1,.,TRBJ2-1,TGTGCCAGCAGCCATACTAGAAACTCCTACAATGAGCAGTTCTTC,CASSHTRNSYNEQFF
.,TRBV5-6,TRBD2,TRBJ2-1,TGTGCCAGCAGCTTGGCCTCGAGGGAGGGCCTTTTTCAGCAGTTCTTC,CASSLASREGLFQQFF
few,TRBV20-1,TRBD1,TRBJ2-7,TGCAGTGCTAGAGATCGGACAGGGGGGACCTACGAGCAGTACTTC,CSARDRTGGTYEQYF
.,TRBV10-3,.,TRBJ2-1,TGTGCCATCAGCTTAGCGTCCTACAATGAGCAGTTCTTC,CAISLASYNEQFF
many,TRBV25-1,.,TRBJ2-5,TGTGCCAGCAGTGTTCGGGGGCTAGAGACCCAGTACTTC,CASSVRGLETQYF
few,TRBV7-2,.,TRBJ2-5,TGTGCCAGCAGCTTAACCTTTTCCGGGGAGACCCAGTACTTC,CASSLTFSGETQYF
.,TRBV20-1,TRBD1,TRBJ2-3,TGCAGTGCTAGAGAGACAGGGGGCGAAGATACGCAGTATTTT,CSARETGGEDTQYF
.,TRBV29-1,TRBD2,TRBJ2-1,TGCAGCGTTGACCCGGGACTAGGCGGGGATGAGCAGTTCTTC,CSVDPGLGGDEQFF
.,TRBV20-1,.,TRBJ2-5,TGCAGTGCTAGAGATTGGGGGAGTGGCCAAGAGACCCAGTACTTC,CSARDWGSGQETQYF
few,TRBV28,.,TRBJ1-3,TGTGCCAGCAGTTTGAGTGGTAAAAACACCATATATTTT,CASSLSGKNTIYF
.,TRBV7-9,.,TRBJ1-4,TGTGCCAGCAGTTATTTCGAAGGGTATAATGAAAAACTGTTTTTT,CASSYFEGYNEKLFF
few,TRBV20-1,.,TRBJ2-7,TGCAGTGCTAGAAGGCAGGAGGGGAAATACGAGCAGTACTTC,CSARRQEGKYEQYF
.,TRBV20-1,TRBD2,TRBJ2-7,TGCAGTGCTAGTCGGACTAGCGGGAAAACCTACGAGCAGTACTTC,CSASRTSGKTYEQYF
once,TRBV9,.,TRBJ2-3,TGCGCCAGCAGCGGTACAGGAGAAGACAACACAGATACGCAGTATTTT,CASSGTGEDNTDTQYF
few,TRBV25-1,.,TRBJ2-5,TGTGCCAGCAGTGAGGATAGCGGTATAGGGACCCAGTACTTC,CASSEDSGIGTQYF
few,TRBV5-1,.,TRBJ2-2,TGCGCCAGCAGCGCGGCATTGGCACAGAGGGGGGAGCTGTTTTTT,CASSAALAQRGELFF
.,TRBV12-3/TRBV12-4,.,TRBJ1-2,TGTGTCAGCAGTTTTCAGGGATATGGCTACACCTTC,CVSSFQGYGYTF
.,TRBV29-1,.,TRBJ2-1,TGCAGCGTTGGTGAGCTGGACAATGAGCAGTTCTTC,CSVGELDNEQFF
.,TRBV6-2/TRBV6-3,TRBD1,TRBJ1-5,TGTGCCAGCGACGACAGGGAAAGGCAGCCCCAGCATTTT,CASDDRERQPQHF
.,TRBV6-1,.,TRBJ2-3,TGTGCCAGCAGTGTTCAGCGGGCTACAGATACGCAGTATTTT,CASSVQRATDTQYF
.,TRBV13,TRBD1,TRBJ2-7,TGTGCCACCGAGAGAAGGGACAGCGCGGGTAGCGAGCAGTACTTC,CATERRDSAGSEQYF
.,TRBV27,.,TRBJ2-5,TGTGCCAGCAGTTCACTCAGGACGGATCAAGAGACCCAGTACTTC,CASSSLRTDQETQYF
.,TRBV20-1,.,TRBJ2-1,TGCAGTGCTAGTGGACTTACCTACAATGAGCAGTTCTTC,CSASGLTYNEQFF
few,TRBV28,TRBD2,TRBJ2-5,TGTGCCAGCAGCCGTTTAGGGACTAGCTGGAGAGAAGAGACCCAGTACTTC,CASSRLGTSWREETQYF
few,TRBV15,.,TRBJ2-7,TGTGCCACCAGCAGTTCCCCGACAGCCTACGAGCAGTACTTC,CATSSSPTAYEQYF
.,TRBV21-1,.,TRBJ2-7,TGTGCCAGCACGCTACGGAGGTTCTTTTACGAGCAGTACTTC,CASTLRRFFYEQYF
once,TRBV29-1,.,TRBJ2-1,TGCAGCGTTGAGGGAGCGCCGGGCCAGTTCTTC,CSVEGAPGQFF
.,TRBV5-5,TRBD2,TRBJ2-1,TGTGCCAGCAGCGGGGGGGACTCTGGTGGGCATGAGCAGTTCTTC,CASSGGDSGGHEQFF
.,TRBV29-1,.,TRBJ2-3,TGCAGCGGTCGATCGGATACGCAGTATTTT,CSGRSDTQYF
few,TRBV20-1,TRBD2,TRBJ2-5,TGCAGTGCTTACCAGGGACTAGCCGGAGAGACCCAGTACTTC,CSAYQGLAGETQYF
few,TRBV29-1,.,TRBJ2-1,TGCAGCGTTGGGGGACTTATTTACAATGAGCAGTTCTTC,CSVGGLIYNEQFF
few,TRBV20-1,TRBD2,TRBJ2-7,TGCAGTGCAAGGCGAGCGGGAGCAAGCGAGCAGTACTTC,CSARRAGASEQYF
.,TRBV11-2,.,TRBJ2-3,TGTGCCAGCAGCAACGAGTGGACCGATACGCAGTATTTT,CASSNEWTDTQYF